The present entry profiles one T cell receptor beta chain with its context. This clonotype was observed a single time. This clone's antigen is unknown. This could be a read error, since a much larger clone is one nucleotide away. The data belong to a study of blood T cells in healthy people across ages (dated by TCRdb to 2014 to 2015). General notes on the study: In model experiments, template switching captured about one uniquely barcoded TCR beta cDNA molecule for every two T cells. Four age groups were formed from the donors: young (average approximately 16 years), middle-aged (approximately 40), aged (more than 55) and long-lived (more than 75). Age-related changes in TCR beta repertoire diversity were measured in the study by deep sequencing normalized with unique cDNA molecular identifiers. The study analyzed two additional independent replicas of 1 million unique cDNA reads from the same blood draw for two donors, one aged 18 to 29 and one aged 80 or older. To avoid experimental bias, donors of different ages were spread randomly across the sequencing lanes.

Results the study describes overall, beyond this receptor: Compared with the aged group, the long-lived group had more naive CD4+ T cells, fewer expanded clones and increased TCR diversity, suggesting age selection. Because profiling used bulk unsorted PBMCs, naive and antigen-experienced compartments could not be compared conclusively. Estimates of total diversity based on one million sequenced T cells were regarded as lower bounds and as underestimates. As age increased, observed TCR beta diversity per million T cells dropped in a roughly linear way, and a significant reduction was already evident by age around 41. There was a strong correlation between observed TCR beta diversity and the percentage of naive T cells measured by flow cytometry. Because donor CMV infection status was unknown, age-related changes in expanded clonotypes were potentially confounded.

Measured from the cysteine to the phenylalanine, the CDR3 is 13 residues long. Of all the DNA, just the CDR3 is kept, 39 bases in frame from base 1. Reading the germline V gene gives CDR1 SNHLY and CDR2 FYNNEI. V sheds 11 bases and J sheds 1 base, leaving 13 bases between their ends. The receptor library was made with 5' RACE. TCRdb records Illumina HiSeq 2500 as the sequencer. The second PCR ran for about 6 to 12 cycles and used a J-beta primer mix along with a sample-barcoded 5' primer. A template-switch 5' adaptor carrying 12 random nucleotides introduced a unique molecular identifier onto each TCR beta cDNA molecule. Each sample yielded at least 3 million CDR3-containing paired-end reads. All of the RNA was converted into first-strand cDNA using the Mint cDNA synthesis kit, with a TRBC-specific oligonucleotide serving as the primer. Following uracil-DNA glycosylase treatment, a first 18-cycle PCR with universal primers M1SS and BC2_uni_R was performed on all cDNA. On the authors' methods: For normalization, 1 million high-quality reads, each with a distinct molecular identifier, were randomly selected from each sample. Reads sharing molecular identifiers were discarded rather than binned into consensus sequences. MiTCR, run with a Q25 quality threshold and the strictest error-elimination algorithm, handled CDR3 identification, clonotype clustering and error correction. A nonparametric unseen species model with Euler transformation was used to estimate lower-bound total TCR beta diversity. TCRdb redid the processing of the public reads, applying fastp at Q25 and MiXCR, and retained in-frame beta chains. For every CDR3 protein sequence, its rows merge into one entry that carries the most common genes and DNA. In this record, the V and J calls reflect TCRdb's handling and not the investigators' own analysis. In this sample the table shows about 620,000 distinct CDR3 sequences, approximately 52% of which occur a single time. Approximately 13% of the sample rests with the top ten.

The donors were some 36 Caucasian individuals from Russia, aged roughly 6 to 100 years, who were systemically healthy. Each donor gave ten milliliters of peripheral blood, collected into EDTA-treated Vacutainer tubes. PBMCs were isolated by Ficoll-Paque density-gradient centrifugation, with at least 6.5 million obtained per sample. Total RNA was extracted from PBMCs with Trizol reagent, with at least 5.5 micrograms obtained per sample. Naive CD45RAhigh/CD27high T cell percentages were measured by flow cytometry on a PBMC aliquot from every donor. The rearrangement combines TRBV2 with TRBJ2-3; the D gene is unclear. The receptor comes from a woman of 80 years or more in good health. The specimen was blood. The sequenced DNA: TGTGCCGGCGCTAGAGAGGGCACAGATACGCAGTATTTT. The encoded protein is CAGAREGTDTQYF.